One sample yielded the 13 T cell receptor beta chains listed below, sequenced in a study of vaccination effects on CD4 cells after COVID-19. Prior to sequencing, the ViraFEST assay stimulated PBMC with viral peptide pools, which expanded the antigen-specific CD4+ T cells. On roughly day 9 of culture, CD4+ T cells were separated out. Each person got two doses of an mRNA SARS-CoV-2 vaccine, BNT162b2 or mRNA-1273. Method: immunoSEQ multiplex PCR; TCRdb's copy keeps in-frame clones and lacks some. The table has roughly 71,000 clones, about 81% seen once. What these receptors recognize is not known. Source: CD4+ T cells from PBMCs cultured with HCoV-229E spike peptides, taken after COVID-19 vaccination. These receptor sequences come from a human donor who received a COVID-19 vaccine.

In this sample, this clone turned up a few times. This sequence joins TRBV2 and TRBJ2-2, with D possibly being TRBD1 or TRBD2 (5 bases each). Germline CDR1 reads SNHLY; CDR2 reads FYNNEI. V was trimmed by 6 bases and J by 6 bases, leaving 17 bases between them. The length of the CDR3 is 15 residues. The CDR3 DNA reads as TGTGCCAGCAGCGATAGGACGAGAGGGGCCGGGGAGCTGTTTTTT. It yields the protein CASSDRTRGAGELFF.

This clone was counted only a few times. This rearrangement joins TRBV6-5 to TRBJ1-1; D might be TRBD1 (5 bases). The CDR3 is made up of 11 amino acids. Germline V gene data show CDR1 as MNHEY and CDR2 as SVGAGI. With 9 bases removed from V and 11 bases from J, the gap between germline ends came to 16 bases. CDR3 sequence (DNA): TGTGCCAGTTACTCGGGACGTTGGGCTTTCTTT. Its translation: CASYSGRWAFF.

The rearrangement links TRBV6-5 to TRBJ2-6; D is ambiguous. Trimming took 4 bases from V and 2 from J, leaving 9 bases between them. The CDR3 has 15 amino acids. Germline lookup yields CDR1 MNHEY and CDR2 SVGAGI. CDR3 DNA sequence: TGTGCCAGCAGTTGGTCTAGAACTGGGGCCAACGTCCTGACTTTC. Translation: CASSWSRTGANVLTF.

CDR3 region: CASSPRNTGELFF. CDR3 nucleotides: TGTGCCAGCAGCCCCAGGAACACCGGGGAGCTGTTTTTT. The rearrangement joins TRBV7-2 to TRBJ2-2; D is ambiguous. V was cut by 5 bases and J by 1 base, with 5 bases left in between. Germline V gene data show CDR1 as SGHTA and CDR2 as FQGNSA. CDR3 length equals 13 residues.

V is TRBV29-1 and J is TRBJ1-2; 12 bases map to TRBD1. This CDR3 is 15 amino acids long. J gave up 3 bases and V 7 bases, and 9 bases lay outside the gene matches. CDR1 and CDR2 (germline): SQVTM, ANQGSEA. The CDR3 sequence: CSAAQGTGGHYGYTF. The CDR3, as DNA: TGCAGCGCTGCCCAGGGGACAGGGGGCCACTATGGCTACACCTTC.

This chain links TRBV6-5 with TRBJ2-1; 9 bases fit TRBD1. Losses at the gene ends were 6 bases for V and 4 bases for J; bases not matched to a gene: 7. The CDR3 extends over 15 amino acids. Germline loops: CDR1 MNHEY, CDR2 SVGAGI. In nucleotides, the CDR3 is TGTGCCAGCAGCCGGACGGGACAGGGTTACAATGAGCAGTTCTTC. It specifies CASSRTGQGYNEQFF.

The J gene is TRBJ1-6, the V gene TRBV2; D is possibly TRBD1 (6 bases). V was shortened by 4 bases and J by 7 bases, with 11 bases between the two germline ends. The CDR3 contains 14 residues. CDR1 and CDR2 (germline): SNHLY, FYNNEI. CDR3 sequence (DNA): TGTGCCAGCAGTGGCGGACAGCGAAATTCACCCCTCCACTTT. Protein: CASSGGQRNSPLHF.

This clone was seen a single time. CDR3 loop: CASSPPQGLSGYTF. CDR3 nucleotide sequence: TGTGCCAGCAGCCCCCCACAGGGGCTAAGTGGGTACACCTTC. The genes are TRBV9 and TRBJ1-2; TRBD1 matches at 7 bases. Germline values: CDR1 SGDLS, CDR2 YYNGEE. This CDR3 is 14 amino acids long. Trimming cost V 4 bases and J 11 bases; bases outside gene matches: 14.

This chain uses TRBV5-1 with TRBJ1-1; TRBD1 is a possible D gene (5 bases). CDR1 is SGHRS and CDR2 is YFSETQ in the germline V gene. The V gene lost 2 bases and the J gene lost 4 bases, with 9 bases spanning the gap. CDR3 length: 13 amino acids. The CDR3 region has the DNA TGCGCCAGCAGCTTCGGGGGTGGCACTGAAGCTTTCTTT. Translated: CASSFGGGTEAFF.

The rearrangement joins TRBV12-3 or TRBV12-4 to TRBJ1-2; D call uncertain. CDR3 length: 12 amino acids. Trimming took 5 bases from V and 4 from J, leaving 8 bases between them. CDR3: CASSGWTYGYTF. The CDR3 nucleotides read TGTGCCAGCAGTGGATGGACCTATGGCTACACCTTC.

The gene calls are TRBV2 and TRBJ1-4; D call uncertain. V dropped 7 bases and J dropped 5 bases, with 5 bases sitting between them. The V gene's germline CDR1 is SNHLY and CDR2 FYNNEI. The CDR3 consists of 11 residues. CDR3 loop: CASKQNEKLFF. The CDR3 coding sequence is TGTGCCAGCAAGCAGAATGAAAAACTGTTTTTT.

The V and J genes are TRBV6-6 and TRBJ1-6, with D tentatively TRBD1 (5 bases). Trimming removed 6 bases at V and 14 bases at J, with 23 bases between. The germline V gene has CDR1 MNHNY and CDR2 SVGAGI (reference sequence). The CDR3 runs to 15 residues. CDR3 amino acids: CASSYIQGALRALHF. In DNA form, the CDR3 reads TGTGCCAGCAGCTACATCCAGGGCGCCCTTAGGGCCCTCCACTTT.

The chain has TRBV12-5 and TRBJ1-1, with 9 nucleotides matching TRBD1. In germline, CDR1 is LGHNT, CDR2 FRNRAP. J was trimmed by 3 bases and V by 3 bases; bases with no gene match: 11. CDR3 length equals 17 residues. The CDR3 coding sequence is TGTGCTAGTGGTTTTCTGAGGTACAGGGGGCTCTACACTGAAGCTTTCTTT. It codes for CASGFLRYRGLYTEAFF.